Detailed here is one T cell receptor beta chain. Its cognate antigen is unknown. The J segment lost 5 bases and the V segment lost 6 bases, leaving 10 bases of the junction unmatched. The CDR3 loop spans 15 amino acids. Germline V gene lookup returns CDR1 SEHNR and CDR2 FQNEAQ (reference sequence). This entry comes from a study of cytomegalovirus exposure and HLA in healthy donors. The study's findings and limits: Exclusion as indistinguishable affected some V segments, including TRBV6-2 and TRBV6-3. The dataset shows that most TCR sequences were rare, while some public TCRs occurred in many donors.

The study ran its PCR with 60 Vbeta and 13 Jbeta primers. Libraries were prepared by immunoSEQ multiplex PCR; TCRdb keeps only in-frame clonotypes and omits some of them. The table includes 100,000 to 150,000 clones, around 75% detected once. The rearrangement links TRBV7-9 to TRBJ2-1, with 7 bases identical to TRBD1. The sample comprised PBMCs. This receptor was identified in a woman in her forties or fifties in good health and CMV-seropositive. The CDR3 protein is CASRQPGQKNNEQFF. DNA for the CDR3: TGTGCCAGCAGACAACCGGGACAGAAGAACAATGAGCAGTTCTTC.